This TCR beta chain was sequenced in a study of T-cell memory formation after mild COVID-19 (dated by TCRdb to about 2021). About the full investigation: TCR sequence clusters from the two donors were found to be largely donor specific. In a couple of donors, T-cell clones that expanded and contracted after mild COVID-19 were followed by sequencing TCRalpha and TCRbeta repertoires longitudinally. Two young, previously healthy adult volunteers made up the cohort, one male and one female.

Sequenced using an Illumina NovaSeq 6000. Using 5'RACE with constant-segment primers, TCRalpha and TCRbeta cDNA libraries were constructed, with sample barcodes and unique molecular identifiers added in the process. Trizol reagent was used to extract RNA from every sample. Library amplification was performed in two PCR steps, and a second sample barcode and Illumina TruSeq adapters were introduced in the second step. Libraries were sequenced on an Illumina NovaSeq with 2 x 150 bp paired-end reads. The study's processing was this. The reads were demultiplexed and collapsed into UMI-guided consensus sequences using migec v1.2.7. Using mixcr v2.1.11, UMI consensuses were aligned to TRA and TRB V and J templates and then assembled into clonotypes. Clonotypes were classified as expanded or contracted when called significant by both edgeR and NoisET, with noise models trained on biological replicates. For edgeR calls, the cutoffs were a false discovery rate-adjusted p below 0.01 and a log2 fold-change threshold of 1. PCA with hierarchical clustering of max-normalized trajectories of the 1000 most abundant clonotypes was used as exploratory dynamics analysis. The CD4 or CD8 phenotype of responding clones was assigned using the separately sequenced CD4+ and CD8+ repertoires. TCRdb passed the public sequencing reads through fastp at Q25 and MiXCR, retaining productive beta sequences. Rows are unified per CDR3 protein, each entry keeping the most common DNA and genes. The V and J calls follow TCRdb's processing rather than the paper's. Recorded for this sample are fewer than 450,000 distinct CDR3 sequences; approximately 24% of them occurred a single time. The ten largest clones take up around 8.1% of the sample.

V has 5 bases trimmed and J has 5 bases trimmed; junction bases matching no gene number 3. The CDR3 goes from the cysteine to the phenylalanine over 13 residues. Only the CDR3 part of the read is kept: 39 bases, read in frame from the first base. The germline V gene (reference sequence) gives CDR1 as DFQATT and CDR2 as SNEGSKA. PBMCs were isolated by Ficoll-Paque density gradient centrifugation. This clonotype was counted only a few times. No cognate antigen has been identified for it. Base qualities are missing; no much larger clone stands one base away. The research as a whole found: Some responding clones were detected in pre-infection memory, suggesting pre-existing cross-reactive memory T cells joined the SARS-CoV-2 response. Contracting CD4+ clones were found mainly in CM and EM memory subsets, while CD8+ clones were enriched in EMRA. From day 15 to 85, contracting clones showed balanced CD4/CD8 phenotypes, whereas a second wave of clones that expanded from day 15 to 37 leaned towards CD4+. SARS-CoV-2 specificity was not confirmed for the second-wave clones peaking on day 37. The study covered only a couple of mild cases, and larger cohorts including severe cases with pre-infection samples were considered necessary.

The chain was built from TRBV20-1 and TRBJ2-1, and 10 bases in between align with TRBD2. Source material: PBMCs or a T cell subset sorted from them (not recorded which). The sequence came from an adult woman who had mild COVID-19 (a few samples of this study predate the infection). The sample titles of this study are shuffled in the database, so cell type and time point are left out; the donor was told from shared clones. The DNA is TGCAGTGCTGGGGGGACTAGCGACAATGAGCAGTTCTTC. It translates to CSAGGTSDNEQFF.